The 3 T cell receptor beta chains below were found in one sample sequenced in a study of cytomegalovirus exposure and HLA in healthy donors (dated by TCRdb to about 2017). The library was obtained by the immunoSEQ multiplex PCR assay. A mixture of 60 forward primers for TCR Vbeta segments and 13 reverse primers for TCR Jbeta segments was used in the multiplex PCR. In its TCRdb copy, this immuneACCESS table keeps in-frame sequences only and misses some clones. Where compared with another copy, unresolved V genes explain less than half of these, and the others have no known cause. The sample yields around 64,000 clones; around 86% were counted once. In total, the top ten clones hold roughly 2% of the sample. Sequenced input: PBMCs. Receptors were obtained from a woman aged 25 to 39 in good health and CMV-seronegative.

The chain has TRBV7-2 and TRBJ1-1, with unresolved D. V gave up 2 bases and J gave up 1 base, with 14 bases separating them. Germline CDR1 and CDR2: SGHTA and FQGNSA. This CDR3 is built from 16 residues. CDR3 DNA: TGTGCCAGCAGCTTACTTGCTGTTGGGCCGAACACTGAAGCTTTCTTT. Encoded protein: CASSLLAVGPNTEAFF.

The chain couples TRBV5-1 to TRBJ2-3; perhaps TRBD2 as D (6 bases). Germline values: CDR1 SGHRS, CDR2 YFSETQ. The CDR3 is 15 amino acids. The ends were cut back, 4 bases at V and 4 bases at J, with 16 bases in the middle. In DNA form, the CDR3 reads TGCGCCAGCAGCACCCGGGAGCTGCCTTCAGATACGCAGTATTTT. This translates into CASSTRELPSDTQYF.

This chain joins TRBV28 and TRBJ2-7; D perhaps matches TRBD2 (7 bases). The CDR3 totals 14 residues. V was shortened by 6 bases and J by 0 bases, with 12 bases between the two germline ends. Germline V gives CDR1 MDHEN, CDR2 SYDVKM. In nucleotides, the CDR3 is TGTGCCAGCAGGGGGGGGGCCCCCTCCTACGAGCAGTACTTC. It is translated as CASRGGAPSYEQYF. Using reference TRBV28 and TRBJ2-7 for the parts outside the CDR3, the full variable domain is DVKVTQSSRYLVKRTGEKVFLECVQDMDHENMFWYRQDPGLGLRLIYFSYDVKMKEKGDIPEGYSVSREKKERFSLILESASTNQTSMYLCASRGGAPSYEQYFGPGTRLTVT.